This TCR beta chain was obtained from a study of T-cell memory formation after mild COVID-19. Study background: Largely donor-specific sequence clusters came from a couple of donors.

Using constant-segment primers, 5'RACE produced TCR alpha and TCR beta cDNA libraries carrying sample barcodes and UMIs. From the 5' RACE reads, TCRdb called clonotypes with MiXCR, one entry per CDR3 protein. This sample has hundreds of thousands of distinct CDR3 sequences, with approximately 21% found just once. General study points: Clones that shrank (day 15 to 85) were balanced CD4/CD8, whereas later expanders leaned CD4+.

As regards this clonotype: Its antigen is undetermined.

Germline V gene lookup returns CDR1 SGHDT and CDR2 YYEEEE. CDR3 length: 13 amino acids. Trimming left V 1 base short and J 4 bases short, with 8 bases between. The receptor comes from an adult woman who had mild COVID-19 (a few samples of this study predate the infection). Cell type and time point are not known. The J gene is TRBJ1-1, the V gene TRBV5-6; no clear D gene. The sample consisted of PBMCs or a T cell subset sorted from them (not recorded which). The DNA of the CDR3 is TGTGCCAGCAGCTTGTTGTCGGGCACTGAAGCTTTCTTT. Translation: CASSLLSGTEAFF.